These T cell receptor beta chains were read from a single sample in a study of regulatory T cells in long-lasting Graves disease. TCRdb redid the calling of the multiplex PCR reads with MiXCR, one entry per CDR3 protein. The table lists about 370,000 distinct CDR3 sequences, roughly 15% of them singletons. This specimen consisted of peripheral blood mononuclear cells (PBMCs), obtained at new diagnosis, from a patient treated with antithyroid drugs. These receptors originate from a female donor with Graves disease. Each CDR3 is given with its conserved first and last residue. A D gene is named only where the DNA matches it firmly. Size values are once, few and many counts, or a class for expanded clones, and some rows have none.

j_call	v_call	d_call	clone_size	cdr3_aa	cdr3_nt
TRBJ2-5	TRBV7-9	.	many	CASSPGSGEETQYF	TGTGCCAGCAGCCCGGGGTCCGGGGAAGAGACCCAGTACTTC
TRBJ2-5	TRBV7-9	TRBD1	many	CASSPRTGEETQYF	TGTGCCAGCAGCCCTAGGACAGGGGAGGAGACCCAGTACTTC
TRBJ2-1	TRBV12-3/TRBV12-4	TRBD1	.	CASSLPGQGDNEQFF	TGTGCCAGCAGCTTACCCGGACAGGGAGACAATGAGCAGTTCTTC
TRBJ1-5	TRBV30	TRBD1	.	CAWSLAVGQGNQPQHF	TGTGCCTGGAGCCTAGCCGTCGGACAGGGCAATCAGCCCCAGCATTTT
TRBJ2-7	TRBV12-3/TRBV12-4	.	many	CASSGRDGRSYEQYF	TGTGCCAGCAGCGGTCGGGACGGTCGCTCCTACGAGCAGTACTTC
TRBJ1-1	TRBV5-1	.	many	CASSLELYLNTEAFF	TGCGCCAGCAGCTTGGAGTTATACCTGAACACTGAAGCTTTCTTT
TRBJ1-5	TRBV27	TRBD1	many	CASRPGQGDQPQHF	TGTGCCAGCCGTCCAGGACAGGGGGACCAGCCCCAGCATTTT
TRBJ2-1	TRBV28	TRBD2	many	CASSSRGTSGRVEQFF	TGTGCCAGCAGTTCCCGCGGGACTAGCGGGAGGGTTGAGCAGTTCTTC
TRBJ1-1	TRBV20-1	.	.	CSARDRNTMNTEAFF	TGCAGTGCTAGAGATCGGAACACGATGAACACTGAAGCTTTCTTT
TRBJ1-1	TRBV12-5	TRBD1	many	CASALRGRGPEAFF	TGTGCTAGTGCCCTCAGGGGGCGCGGGCCTGAAGCTTTCTTT
TRBJ1-1	TRBV12-3/TRBV12-4	TRBD1	few	CASNEQGSTEAFF	TGTGCCAGCAATGAACAGGGGAGCACTGAAGCTTTCTTT
TRBJ1-2	TRBV20-1	.	many	CSARARPGTYGYTF	TGCAGTGCTAGAGCCCGCCCCGGGACGTATGGCTACACCTTC
TRBJ2-1	TRBV29-1	.	many	CSVGHNTYNEQFF	TGCAGCGTTGGACATAACACCTACAATGAGCAGTTCTTC
TRBJ2-3	TRBV11-2	.	many	CASSLDPSTDTQYF	TGTGCCAGCAGCTTGGACCCAAGCACAGATACGCAGTATTTT
TRBJ1-6	TRBV12-3/TRBV12-4	.	.	CASSLDRFNSPLHF	TGTGCCAGCAGCTTAGACAGGTTTAATTCACCCCTCCACTTT
TRBJ2-1	TRBV6-5	TRBD1	many	CASSYSPPGQRYNEQFF	TGTGCCAGCAGTTACTCCCCACCGGGACAGAGATACAATGAGCAGTTCTTC
TRBJ1-5	TRBV6-7	.	many	CASSYSVARRPNQPQHF	TGTGCCAGCAGTTACTCGGTGGCGCGACGGCCCAATCAGCCCCAGCATTTT
TRBJ2-2	TRBV19	.	.	CASSEGLVPPTGELFF	TGTGCCAGTAGTGAAGGGTTGGTCCCCCCCACCGGGGAGCTGTTTTTT
TRBJ2-1	TRBV2	.	many	CASSEGVANPWQFF	TGTGCCAGCAGTGAAGGCGTAGCCAACCCGTGGCAGTTCTTC
TRBJ2-7	TRBV7-2	.	.	CASSQGIYPPKAPSYEQYF	TGCGCCAGCAGCCAAGGAATCTACCCCCCAAAAGCCCCCTCCTACGAGCAGTACTTC
TRBJ1-1	TRBV18	.	.	CASSPVPDMNTEAFF	TGTGCCAGCTCACCGGTTCCGGACATGAACACTGAAGCTTTCTTT
TRBJ1-2	TRBV13	.	.	CASSLGSLGSYGYTF	TGTGCCAGCAGCTTAGGTAGTCTCGGGAGCTATGGCTACACCTTC
TRBJ1-2	TRBV30	.	.	CACAMSSGYTF	TGTGCCTGTGCCATGTCGAGTGGCTACACCTTC
TRBJ1-2	TRBV2	.	many	CASSVSDSNYGYTF	TGTGCCAGCAGTGTGTCCGATTCAAACTATGGCTACACCTTC
TRBJ2-1	TRBV29-1	.	many	CSVGDATPSNEQFF	TGCAGCGTTGGTGATGCGACACCCTCTAATGAGCAGTTCTTC
TRBJ1-4	TRBV29-1	.	.	CSVESPQGTNEKLFF	TGCAGCGTTGAATCACCTCAGGGGACTAATGAAAAACTGTTTTTT
TRBJ2-7	TRBV11-2	.	many	CASSLDPWGYEQYF	TGTGCCAGCAGCTTAGATCCGTGGGGCTACGAGCAGTACTTC
TRBJ1-2	TRBV11-2	.	many	CASSLERNGYTF	TGTGCCAGCAGCTTAGAGAGGAATGGCTACACCTTC
TRBJ1-5	TRBV6-1	.	many	CASSSLTTGRNQPQHF	TGTGCCAGCAGCTCTCTGACAACGGGACGCAATCAGCCCCAGCATTTT
TRBJ2-1	TRBV30	TRBD1	many	CAWSLRDRVNEQFF	TGTGCCTGGAGTTTACGGGACAGGGTCAATGAGCAGTTCTTC
TRBJ1-1	TRBV12-3/TRBV12-4	.	many	CASSLFGTGSEAFF	TGTGCCAGCAGTTTGTTCGGGACGGGGAGTGAAGCTTTCTTT
TRBJ2-7	TRBV5-1	.	.	CASSRTTGTNYEQYF	TGCGCCAGCAGCCGTACAACAGGGACCAACTACGAGCAGTACTTC
TRBJ2-1	TRBV27	TRBD2	many	CASSLMWLAGSSYNEQFF	TGTGCCAGCAGTTTAATGTGGCTAGCGGGTAGCTCCTACAATGAGCAGTTCTTC